The source of this T cell receptor beta chain is a study of Ad26.COV2.S vaccination and SARS-CoV-2 variants. The overall study: In the study, Ad26.COV2.S was injected intramuscularly once, or twice 56 days apart.

This clone came up once. The CDR3 is made up of 16 amino acids. The germline gives CDR1 PRHDT, CDR2 FYEKMQ (reference sequence). Germline trimming cut 2 bases from V and 6 bases from J; bases unmatched to any gene: 6. The table came from immunoSEQ multiplex PCR; TCRdb's copy has only in-frame clones and leaves some out. Of under 400,000 clones in the sample, around 86% are singletons; the top ten hold roughly 3.2%. Treatment given: roughly 18 received Ad26.COV2.S at low or high dose, single or two shots; about 5 received placebo; per-sample allocation not given. The samples date from day 63 after the first vaccine or placebo injection.

The sequenced sample was peripheral blood, obtained in a trial of Ad26.COV2.S vaccine versus placebo. The V call is TRBV13, the J call TRBJ2-3, with 12 bases fitting TRBD2. This sequence was found in a person aged 18-65 years who received the Ad26.COV2.S COVID-19 vaccine or a placebo. The CDR3 protein is CASSLSSGGATDTQYF. CDR3 bases: TGTGCCAGCAGCTTATCTAGCGGGGGGGCCACGGATACGCAGTATTTT.